The 22 T cell receptor beta chains given below trace back to one sample, sequenced in a study of breast tumors, draining lymph nodes, adjacent tissues. TCRdb analysed the multiplex PCR reads with MiXCR anew, one entry per CDR3 protein. The data hold about 300,000 distinct CDR3 sequences, with 30% observed a single time. Axillary draining lymph nodes of breast cancer patients supplied the node samples. Specimen: axillary lymph node tissue. These receptors all come from a female donor with breast cancer. Some clones in this sample may be carry-over from other donors' samples.

This clonotype appeared many times. V usage is TRBV7-9 and J usage is TRBJ1-2; weak D call: TRBD1 (5 bases). The CDR3 spans 16 residues. The V end was cut by 4 bases, the J end by 6 bases, with 21 bases between. Germline V gives CDR1 SEHNR, CDR2 FQNEAQ (reference sequence). The CDR3 loop is CASSSSGGAQSNGYTF. CDR3 nucleotide sequence: TGTGCCAGCAGCTCCTCGGGAGGGGCGCAATCGAATGGCTACACCTTC.

The gene calls are TRBV28 and TRBJ2-1; D is unresolved. Germline CDR1 reads MDHEN; CDR2 reads SYDVKM. This CDR3 has 12 residues. V was pared by 6 bases and J by 0 bases, with 3 bases between. The CDR3 coding sequence is TGTGCCAGCAGAACCTCCTACAATGAGCAGTTCTTC. Residues: CASRTSYNEQFF.

The sample holds a few counts of this clonotype. This sequence joins TRBV7-3 and TRBJ1-1, with unresolved D. The germline V gene encodes CDR1 SGHTA and CDR2 FQGTGA. Trimming stripped 4 bases from V and 0 bases from J, with 12 bases between. The CDR3 runs to 15 residues. The CDR3 region is CASSSPGRLNTEAFF. In DNA, the CDR3 is TGTGCCAGCAGCTCACCCGGCAGGTTGAACACTGAAGCTTTCTTT. The full variable domain, with the rest looked up from reference TRBV7-3 and TRBJ1-1, is GAGVSQTPSNKVTEKGKYVELRCDPISGHTALYWYRQSLGQGPEFLIYFQGTGAADDSGLPNDRFFAVRPEGSVSTLKIQRTERGDSAVYLCASSSPGRLNTEAFFGQGTRLTVV.

The chain uses TRBV18 and TRBJ2-3; D is undetermined. CDR3 length: 16 amino acids. Looked up from germline, CDR1 is KGHSH and CDR2 is LQKENI. Trimming removed 3 bases at V and 2 bases at J, with 15 bases between. The CDR3 DNA reads as TGTGCCAGCTCACCGTCGACTCTGGAACCCACAGATACGCAGTATTTT. Translating gives CASSPSTLEPTDTQYF.

On this clonotype: This may be a read error: a much more frequent sequence differs by one nucleotide. The genes are TRBV20-1 and TRBJ2-7, with 7 bases identical to TRBD2. CDR1 is DFQATT and CDR2 is SNEGSKA in the germline V gene (reference sequence). This CDR3 has 15 residues. The CDR3 bases are TGCGGTGCTACCGTCGGGGGGAGAAGGGGATACGAGCAGTACTTC. This gives the protein CGATVGGRRGYEQYF.

In its sample, this clonotype was seen many times. The rearrangement links TRBV5-8 to TRBJ2-7; D may be TRBD2 (6 bases). The V end lost 7 bases, the J end lost 2 bases, and 16 bases lay between the germline ends. The germline CDR1 and CDR2 sequences are SGHTS and YDEGEE. This CDR3 has 14 amino acids. The CDR3 sequence is CASGEEGRTYEQYF. In nucleotides, the CDR3 is TGTGCCAGCGGAGAGGAGGGGCGAACCTACGAGCAGTACTTC.

The table lists this clonotype with many counts. The CDR3 coding sequence is TGTGCCACCAGCAGAGAACCAGGGGAGAAGCCCCAGCATTTT. It yields the protein CATSREPGEKPQHF. The V call is TRBV15, the J call TRBJ1-5, with D maybe TRBD1 (6 bases). This CDR3 is 14 amino acids long. Between the trimmed V and J ends, which lost 0 bases and 8 bases, there was a span of 11 bases. Per germline, CDR1 LNHNV and CDR2 YYDKDF (reference sequence).

This clonotype was counted between two and nine times. It may be a read error: a sequence one base away is much more abundant. The chain uses TRBV20-1 and TRBJ2-5; D not resolved. The V gene's germline CDR1 is DFQATT and CDR2 SNEGSKA (reference sequence). There are 12 residues in the CDR3. CDR3 amino acids: CSASGVQETRYF. DNA for the CDR3: TGCAGTGCTAGCGGAGTCCAAGAGACCCGGTACTTC.

The V and J genes are TRBV10-1 and TRBJ2-7, with D possibly being TRBD1 or TRBD2 (5 bases each). Germline assignment: CDR1 WNHNN and CDR2 SYGVQD (reference sequence). Trimming took 5 bases from V and 5 from J, leaving 22 bases between them. The CDR3 runs 16 residues. The CDR3 is CASSNSGTSNPNEQYF. The CDR3, as DNA: TGCGCCAGCAGTAACTCCGGGACCAGCAATCCCAACGAGCAGTACTTC.

As regards this clonotype: Since a much larger clone is just one base distant, this may be a read error. The J gene is TRBJ2-5, the V gene TRBV5-4; no reliable D call. The CDR3 runs to 12 residues. Germline V lookup: CDR1 SGHNT, CDR2 YYREEE (reference sequence). Deletions cut 7 bases from V and 5 bases from J, with 12 bases between. Written as DNA, the CDR3 is TGTGCCAGCGGCGGAAACGGGGAGACCCAGTACTTC. It is translated as CASGGNGETQYF.

This clonotype has a count of ten or more. The gene calls are TRBV7-2 and TRBJ2-5; 7 nucleotides match TRBD1. The V gene end was trimmed by 2 bases and the J gene end by 4 bases; junction bases not matched to a gene: 4. From germline, CDR1 is SGHTA and CDR2 FQGNSA. This CDR3 has 14 amino acids. This chain's CDR3 is CASSLNRGGETQYF. DNA of the CDR3: TGTGCCAGCAGCTTAAACAGGGGCGGAGAGACCCAGTACTTC.

The chain carries TRBV30 and TRBJ2-3; weak D call: TRBD1 (5 bases). In germline, CDR1 is GTSNPN, CDR2 SVGIG (reference sequence). Trimming stripped 5 bases from V and 2 bases from J, with 8 bases between. This CDR3 comprises 12 residues. The CDR3 spells CAWGAVTDTQYF. The CDR3 nucleotides are TGTGCCTGGGGGGCGGTCACAGATACGCAGTATTTT.

This clonotype was found many times. This sequence joins TRBV20-1 and TRBJ2-5; 13 bases line up with TRBD2. CDR1 DFQATT and CDR2 SNEGSKA come from the germline V gene (reference sequence). V shed 6 bases, J shed 2 bases, and the junction held 3 bases outside the gene matches. This CDR3 comprises 14 residues. The CDR3 region is CSALLAGGQETQYF. CDR3 nucleotide sequence: TGCAGTGCATTACTAGCGGGAGGGCAAGAGACCCAGTACTTC.

This clonotype showed up many times. V gene TRBV10-2 combines with J gene TRBJ2-1, with 12 bases that match TRBD2. The CDR3 runs to 18 residues. Germline-derived CDR1 and CDR2 are WSHSY and SAAADI. V dropped 3 bases and J dropped 6; count of bases not matched to a gene: 12. DNA of the CDR3: TGCGCCAGCAGTGAACCCCTAGCGGGGGGGGAGGGGGGCAATGAGCAGTTCTTC. Amino acid sequence: CASSEPLAGGEGGNEQFF.

At least ten counts were recorded for this clonotype. This chain links TRBV20-1 with TRBJ2-7; 8 bases line up with TRBD2. The junction had 9 bases not matched to a gene; V was cut back by 2 bases and J by 3 bases. The CDR3 extends over 15 amino acids. Germline V gene lookup returns CDR1 DFQATT and CDR2 SNEGSKA (reference sequence). CDR3 sequence: CSARPRLASNYEQYF. Written as DNA, the CDR3 is TGCAGTGCTAGACCCAGACTAGCGAGTAACTACGAGCAGTACTTC.

This clonotype has a count of ten or more. This rearrangement joins TRBV5-6 to TRBJ1-2, with 9 nucleotides matching TRBD1. The CDR3 has 17 residues. The germline gives CDR1 SGHDT, CDR2 YYEEEE. Trimming took 4 bases from V and 6 from J; bases not matched to a gene: 16. The CDR3, as DNA: TGTGCCAGCAGCCTCTCCGGGACAGGGCGCTTAACAGATGGCTACACCTTC. Translation: CASSLSGTGRLTDGYTF.

This clonotype was detected ten times or more. The CDR3, as DNA: TGTGCCAGCAGTTTTCTAGGTAGCCAAGAGACCCAGTACTTC. This gives the protein CASSFLGSQETQYF. The V gene is TRBV12-3 or TRBV12-4, the J gene TRBJ2-5; D gene unclear. V dropped 3 bases and J dropped 1 base, with 9 bases sitting between them. The CDR3 extends over 14 amino acids.

This clonotype was recorded a few times. The chain combines TRBV12-3 or TRBV12-4 with TRBJ2-7; 9 bases map to TRBD2. Germline trimming cut 2 bases from V and 7 bases from J; bases unmatched to any gene: 3. This CDR3 is 13 amino acids long. Written as DNA, the CDR3 is TGTGCCAGCAGTTTATTGCGGGAGGGGGAGCAGTACTTC. Translating it yields CASSLLREGEQYF.

This clonotype came up many times. The chain employs TRBV19 and TRBJ1-5, with a weak D call TRBD1 (6 bases). The CDR3 is made up of 13 amino acids. V dropped 6 bases and J dropped 4 bases, with 10 bases sitting between them. The germline gives CDR1 LNHDA, CDR2 SQIVND (reference sequence). The CDR3 DNA reads as TGTGCCAGTAGCGGACAGCCAAATCAGCCCCAGCATTTT. It is translated as CASSGQPNQPQHF.

At least ten counts were recorded for this clonotype. The chain joins TRBV12-3 or TRBV12-4 to TRBJ2-3; TRBD1 matches 7 bases. The CDR3 has 16 amino acids. V shed 6 bases and J 0 bases; nucleotides not matched to a gene: 9. CDR3 sequence: CASRPLRTGSTDTQYF. DNA for the CDR3: TGTGCCAGCAGACCCCTTAGGACAGGTAGCACAGATACGCAGTATTTT.

V usage is TRBV18 and J usage is TRBJ1-2; TRBD1 might be the D (5 bases). The CDR3 has 13 residues. Germline CDR1 is KGHSH and CDR2 is LQKENI. V dropped 3 bases and J dropped 3 bases, with 8 bases sitting between them. The DNA for the CDR3 is TGTGCCAGCTCACCCCAGACAGACTATGGCTACACCTTC. Translation gives CASSPQTDYGYTF.

V is TRBV2 and J is TRBJ1-4, with a tentative D call TRBD1 (5 bases). Germline V CDR1 and CDR2: SNHLY, FYNNEI. The CDR3 contains 14 residues. V gave up 11 bases and J gave up 5 bases, with 18 bases separating them. The CDR3 bases are TGTGCCGGGTTCGGGCGGGGGGACAATGAAAAACTGTTTTTT. This sequence encodes CAGFGRGDNEKLFF.